One sample yielded the 24 T cell receptor beta chains listed below, sequenced in a study of PD-L1 blockade in urothelial cancer. Using immunoSEQ multiplex PCR, the repertoire was profiled, and TCRdb retains in-frame clones only, with some absent. The table records 90,000 to 130,000 clones, roughly 90% of them present only once. The time point is: peripheral blood 6 weeks after treatment start. This material consisted of PBMCs, taken around atezolizumab (anti-PD-L1) treatment. These receptors all stem from a man aged 60 to 75 with urothelial cancer.

The chain employs TRBV9 and TRBJ1-2; D uncertain. V was clipped by 2 bases and J by 1 base, with 12 bases between them. The CDR3 has 15 residues. CDR1 and CDR2 from the germline V gene are SGDLS and YYNGEE. CDR3 nucleotides: TGTGCCAGCAGCGTGTCGGTGGGCGTTAACTATGGCTACACCTTC. Its protein product is CASSVSVGVNYGYTF.

In this sample, this clone turned up once. This sequence joins TRBV5-1 and TRBJ2-1; tentative D call: TRBD2 (5 bases). The V end lost 0 bases, the J end lost 5 bases, and 12 bases lay between the germline ends. This CDR3 is 15 amino acids long. CDR1 and CDR2 (germline): SGHRS, YFSETQ. The CDR3 DNA reads as TGCGCCAGCAGCTTGGGCCCCGCCGGGGACAATGAGCAGTTCTTC. It specifies CASSLGPAGDNEQFF.

The genes are TRBV30 and TRBJ2-2, with D unclear. The CDR3 extends over 15 amino acids. The V gene lost 2 bases and the J gene lost 6 bases, with 16 bases spanning the gap. CDR1 and CDR2 from the germline V gene are GTSNPN and SVGIG (reference sequence). The CDR3 DNA reads as TGTGCCTGGAGTCGGCAGCAACATCGGGCCGGGGAGCTGTTTTTT. This gives the protein CAWSRQQHRAGELFF.

The V call is TRBV6-6, the J call TRBJ2-7; 8 nucleotides agree with TRBD1. This CDR3 region has 13 residues. V gave up 6 bases and J gave up 2 bases; unmatched junction bases: 3. Germline CDR1 and CDR2: MNHNY and SVGAGI (reference sequence). This CDR3 reads CASRTQGAYEQYF. The CDR3 nucleotides are TGTGCCAGCAGGACACAGGGGGCCTACGAGCAGTACTTC.

The chain is built from TRBV7-6 and TRBJ1-3, with D unresolved. With 1 base removed from V and 6 bases from J, the gap between germline ends came to 4 bases. Germline V gene data show CDR1 as SGHVS and CDR2 as FNYEAQ. The CDR3 runs 12 residues. In nucleotides, the CDR3 is TGTGCCAGCAGCTTAGGACAAAACACCATATATTTT. This encodes CASSLGQNTIYF.

V and J are TRBV6-5 and TRBJ2-5; no reliable D call. The CDR3 extends over 12 amino acids. Deletions cut 8 bases from V and 2 bases from J, with 9 bases between. CDR1 is MNHEY, CDR2 SVGAGI, per germline. The CDR3 sequence is CASSTLQETQYF. The CDR3 DNA reads as TGTGCCAGCTCCACGCTACAAGAGACCCAGTACTTC.

The chain links TRBV9 to TRBJ1-1; 7 bases are a match to TRBD1. The length of the CDR3 is 15 residues. Germline values: CDR1 SGDLS, CDR2 YYNGEE. The V segment lost 4 bases and the J segment 5 bases; nucleotides outside the gene matches: 11. For the CDR3, the DNA is TGTGCCAGCAGCCCTCGGGGCAGGGGGGAGACTGAAGCTTTCTTT. Its protein product is CASSPRGRGETEAFF.

The count of this clone is one. The V gene is TRBV4-3, the J gene TRBJ2-2; a possible D gene is TRBD2 (6 bases). The CDR3 is made up of 14 amino acids. The germline CDR1 and CDR2 sequences are LGHNA and YSLEER. Trimming removed 0 bases from V and 5 bases from J, with 7 bases in between. The CDR3 DNA sequence: TGCGCCAGCAGCCAAGAGGGGGGAACCGGGGAGCTGTTTTTT. The encoded protein is CASSQEGGTGELFF.

The chain joins TRBV18 to TRBJ2-6; weak D call: TRBD1 (5 bases). Germline V gene sequence: CDR1 KGHSH, CDR2 LQKENI. The V end was cut by 5 bases, the J end by 4 bases, with 21 bases between. The length of the CDR3 is 18 residues. In nucleotides, the CDR3 is TGTGCCAGCTCATTAACCGGCCAGGGCCTGAGCGGGGCCAACGTCCTGACTTTC. Amino acids: CASSLTGQGLSGANVLTF.

The count of this clone is one. The V call is TRBV5-1, the J call TRBJ2-7; D is possibly TRBD1 (6 bases). CDR1 and CDR2 from the germline V gene are SGHRS and YFSETQ. The CDR3 loop spans 15 amino acids. V was trimmed by 4 bases and J by 3 bases, leaving 17 bases between them. CDR3 region: CASSPAPRQDYEQYF. Here the CDR3 DNA reads TGCGCCAGCAGCCCGGCGCCGCGACAGGACTACGAGCAGTACTTC.

The chain is built from TRBV19 and TRBJ2-4, with 7 bases aligning to TRBD1. This CDR3 comprises 12 residues. The V gene's germline CDR1 is LNHDA and CDR2 SQIVND (reference sequence). V gave up 10 bases and J gave up 7 bases; unmatched junction bases: 7. CDR3 residues: CATFSRGNIQYF. DNA of the CDR3: TGTGCCACATTCTCCAGGGGGAACATTCAGTACTTC.

The chain links TRBV5-6 to TRBJ2-5, with 8 bases lining up with TRBD1. CDR1 and CDR2 from the germline V gene are SGHDT and YYEEEE. Germline trimming cut 4 bases from V and 5 bases from J; bases unmatched to any gene: 4. The CDR3 length is 13 residues. The CDR3 region is CASSVQGVETQYF. Written as DNA, the CDR3 is TGTGCCAGCAGCGTACAGGGGGTTGAGACCCAGTACTTC.

This chain joins TRBV7-2 and TRBJ2-3; TRBD1 matches 7 bases. V shed 5 bases, J shed 5 bases, and the junction held 7 bases outside the gene matches. Germline values: CDR1 SGHTA, CDR2 FQGNSA. The CDR3 extends over 14 amino acids. DNA of the CDR3: TGTGCCAGCAGCCCACGACAGGGCAGAGATACGCAGTATTTT. As protein: CASSPRQGRDTQYF.

This clone was found once. This chain connects TRBV4-3 to TRBJ2-2; weak D call: TRBD1 (5 bases). CDR1 is LGHNA and CDR2 is YSLEER in the germline V gene. CDR3 length equals 14 residues. V lost 7 bases to trimming and J lost 1 base, with 10 bases between them. CDR3 DNA sequence: TGCGCCAGCACGGAAACAGGGAACACCGGGGAGCTGTTTTTT. Its translation is CASTETGNTGELFF.

This chain connects TRBV13 to TRBJ2-7; 9 bases match TRBD1. The junction had 9 bases not matched to a gene; V was cut back by 1 base and J by 5 bases. This CDR3 is built from 16 residues. Germline lookup yields CDR1 PRHDT and CDR2 FYEKMQ (reference sequence). The CDR3 DNA is TGTGCCAGCAGCTTAGTACTGGGACAGGGATCGGACGAGCAGTACTTC. This codes for CASSLVLGQGSDEQYF.

This clone has a single count. DNA of the CDR3: TGTGCCAGCAGTTTCAGAAGCGGGGGGGCCAGTGAGCAGTTCTTC. Translating it yields CASSFRSGGASEQFF. The chain carries TRBV2 and TRBJ2-1; 10 nucleotides match TRBD2. V was clipped by 5 bases and J by 9 bases; unmatched bases: 10. From germline, CDR1 is SNHLY and CDR2 FYNNEI. This CDR3 contains 15 residues.

The count of this clone is one. The V and J genes are TRBV7-9 and TRBJ2-7; 7 bases align to TRBD1. CDR1 and CDR2 from the germline V gene are SEHNR and FQNEAQ (reference sequence). The CDR3 has 13 amino acids. J was trimmed by 3 bases and V by 6 bases; bases with no gene match: 5. Here the CDR3 reads CASSIAGGYEQYF. The CDR3 DNA is TGTGCCAGCAGTATAGCAGGGGGCTACGAGCAGTACTTC.

The rearrangement uses TRBV13 and TRBJ1-1; no clear D gene. In germline, CDR1 is PRHDT, CDR2 FYEKMQ (reference sequence). The V end lost 0 bases, the J end lost 8 bases, and 7 bases lay between the germline ends. The CDR3 is 12 residues long. CDR3 nucleotides: TGTGCCAGCAGCTTAGGGAGGAGAGAAGCTTTCTTT. This codes for CASSLGRREAFF.

The genes are TRBV5-4 and TRBJ2-7; 10 bases are a match to TRBD1. Germline CDR1 reads SGHNT; CDR2 reads YYREEE (reference sequence). The CDR3 spans 15 residues. V was pared by 2 bases and J by 2 bases, with 4 bases of the junction left unmatched. CDR3: CASSFAGTGAYEQYF. CDR3 bases: TGTGCCAGCAGCTTTGCCGGGACAGGGGCCTACGAGCAGTACTTC.

This chain joins TRBV5-4 and TRBJ2-5; the match to TRBD1 covers 9 bases. The CDR3 is 15 amino acids. J lost 5 bases, V lost 4 bases, and 9 bases had no gene match. From germline, CDR1 is SGHNT and CDR2 YYREEE (reference sequence). The CDR3 reads CASSTRTGEDETQYF. The CDR3 DNA is TGTGCCAGCAGCACGAGGACAGGGGAAGACGAGACCCAGTACTTC.

The chain uses TRBV7-6 and TRBJ1-3, with a weak D call TRBD1 (6 bases). V was clipped by 4 bases and J by 0 bases, with 13 bases between them. Germline V gene lookup returns CDR1 SGHVS and CDR2 FNYEAQ. The CDR3 has 16 residues. The CDR3: CASSSDRSYSGNTIYF. DNA for the CDR3: TGTGCCAGCAGCTCGGACAGATCATACTCTGGAAACACCATATATTTT.

The gene calls are TRBV7-2 and TRBJ2-7, with TRBD1 matching 11 bases. Trimming cost V 3 bases and J 4 bases; bases outside gene matches: 11. CDR1 is SGHTA, CDR2 FQGNSA, per germline. This CDR3 region has 17 residues. The CDR3 DNA sequence: TGTGCCAGCAGCTTCTCAAGAACCGGGACAGGGGGTTACGAGCAGTACTTC. Translation gives CASSFSRTGTGGYEQYF.

The V call is TRBV15, the J call TRBJ1-1; TRBD1 matches at 7 bases. V lost 3 bases to trimming and J lost 1 base; unmatched junction nucleotides: 8. This CDR3 is built from 16 residues. CDR1 is LNHNV, CDR2 YYDKDF, per germline (reference sequence). Written as DNA, the CDR3 is TGTGCCACCAGCAGGGCGGACAGGACATGGAACACTGAAGCTTTCTTT. This sequence encodes CATSRADRTWNTEAFF.

This clone is a singleton in its sample. The chain has TRBV4-3 and TRBJ2-7; TRBD1 aligns across 11 bases. Losses at the gene ends were 0 bases for V and 6 bases for J; bases not matched to a gene: 4. Germline V lookup: CDR1 LGHNA, CDR2 YSLEER. The CDR3 runs to 15 residues. Here the CDR3 DNA reads TGCGCCAGCAGCCAAGACTGGACAGGGGGCTTCGAGCAGTACTTC. It translates to CASSQDWTGGFEQYF.